The source of this TCR beta chain is a study of T cells in Graves' hyperthyroidism and ophthalmopathy. Regarding this clonotype: Its antigen is undetermined. A much larger clone sits a single nucleotide away, making a read error possible. The conserved phenylalanine or tryptophan is not found at the CDR3 terminus, so this likely reflects a read error.

CDR1 is ENHRY, CDR2 SYGVKD, per germline. The ends were cut back, 8 bases at V and 5 bases at J, with 15 bases in the middle. The CDR3 sequence is 13 residues long. Study-level points and caveats: The blood repertoire included most of the expanded thyroid clonotypes above 0.001.

Absent ophthalmopathy progression within 18 months defined stable Graves' hyperthyroidism. Uncontrolled infection, other autoimmune disease, pregnancy and lactation each barred patients from inclusion. The investigators amplified TCR beta CDR3 regions from RNA transcripts. HTBI primers were the set used in a first-round RT-PCR of the TCR CDR3. TCRdb re-called the multiplex PCR reads with MiXCR, one entry per CDR3 protein. The repertoire holds under 650,000 distinct CDR3 sequences, with roughly 15% as singletons. The V gene is TRBV10-3, the J gene TRBJ1-1; the D gene is possibly TRBD1 (5 bases). Sequences were obtained from blood. The sequence was collected from a woman between 25 and 40 years old with Graves' hyperthyroidism. The DNA for the CDR3 is TGTGCCATCCATGGGGGACTAGGGACTGAAGCTTTCTCT. Translating gives CAIHGGLGTEAFS.